This T cell receptor beta chain was identified in a study of CD8 T cells in Susac syndrome. Germline trimming cut 6 bases from V and 5 bases from J; bases unmatched to any gene: 5. The CDR3 covers 14 residues. RNA totalling roughly 0.45 to 1 ug underwent reverse transcription with random hexamers. With immunoSEQ multiplex PCR, TCR beta CDR3 was amplified across 54 Vbeta and 13 Jbeta. TCRdb called the immunoSEQ multiplex PCR reads again in MiXCR, with one record for every CDR3 protein. Altogether 150,000 to 200,000 distinct CDR3 sequences are present, approximately 93% being singletons, with the ten largest covering under 0.095%. To note about this clonotype: Its antigen is unidentified.

Sequencing of TCR beta was carried out in blood CD8+ and CD4+ T cells. Whole-study findings and limits: The study recognized that its TCR sequencing and HLA analysis covered a relatively small number of individuals.

Sequences were obtained from CD4+ T cells from PBMCs. The origin of this receptor is a human donor with multiple sclerosis. The gene calls are TRBV12-3 or TRBV12-4 and TRBJ2-5; 11 bases align to TRBD2. This CDR3 reads CASSLGLAEETQYF. CDR3 in DNA: TGTGCCAGCAGCTTGGGACTAGCGGAGGAGACCCAGTACTTC.